The 26 T cell receptor beta chains below were found in one sample sequenced in a study of OX40 agonist ivuxolimab in advanced cancers. Using immunoSEQ multiplex PCR, the repertoire was profiled, and TCRdb retains in-frame clones only, with some absent. In the table there are 35,000 to 45,000 clones, around 83% of which are singletons. Sequences were derived from CD4+ or CD8+ T cells sorted from blood, sampled in a trial of the OX40 agonist ivuxolimab. Receptors were obtained from an adult with an advanced solid tumor such as melanoma, head and neck, liver or kidney cancer.

This chain links TRBV7-6 with TRBJ2-2; D not resolved. The CDR3 has 13 amino acids. Looked up from germline, CDR1 is SGHVS and CDR2 is FNYEAQ. The V gene lost 3 bases and the J gene lost 5 bases, with 7 bases spanning the gap. In DNA form, the CDR3 reads TGTGCCAGCAGCTTCCAGGAGACCGGGGAGCTGTTTTTT. This codes for CASSFQETGELFF.

This chain joins TRBV9 and TRBJ2-1; D uncertain. V dropped 1 base and J dropped 4 bases, with 6 bases sitting between them. The CDR3 runs to 13 residues. The germline gives CDR1 SGDLS, CDR2 YYNGEE. The CDR3 sequence: CASSVYLYNEQFF. The CDR3 bases are TGTGCCAGCAGCGTATACCTATACAATGAGCAGTTCTTC.

V gene TRBV23-1 combines with J gene TRBJ2-4, with 7 bases fitting TRBD1. TRBV23-1 is given ORF status, its function remaining uncertain. The CDR3 extends over 15 amino acids. V lost 3 bases to trimming and J lost 4 bases; unmatched junction nucleotides: 6. The CDR3, as DNA: TGCGCCAGCAGTCATTCAGGGACAGCAAAAAACATTCAGTACTTC. Its translation: CASSHSGTAKNIQYF.

The rearrangement uses TRBV6-1 and TRBJ1-5; D is perhaps TRBD1 (5 bases). There are 15 residues in the CDR3. Germline values: CDR1 MNHNS, CDR2 SASEGT. V was clipped by 2 bases and J by 8 bases, with 16 bases between them. The chain's CDR3 is CASSEQGPGSKPQHF. The CDR3 nucleotides read TGTGCCAGCAGTGAACAAGGCCCAGGGTCGAAGCCCCAGCATTTT.

The chain uses TRBV5-1 and TRBJ2-7; a possible D gene is TRBD1 (6 bases). Germline values: CDR1 SGHRS, CDR2 YFSETQ. V was pared by 0 bases and J by 5 bases, with 15 bases between. The CDR3 extends over 15 amino acids. The CDR3 is CASSLEDRRRDEQYF. The CDR3 DNA follows: TGCGCCAGCAGCTTGGAAGACAGGCGGCGGGACGAGCAGTACTTC.

This rearrangement joins TRBV7-9 to TRBJ1-2, with D possibly matching TRBD1 (5 bases). V was cut by 4 bases and J by 6 bases, with 9 bases left in between. From germline, CDR1 is SEHNR and CDR2 FQNEAQ (reference sequence). CDR3 length equals 12 residues. The CDR3 is CASSYPRDGYTF. DNA of the CDR3: TGTGCCAGCAGCTACCCCAGGGATGGCTACACCTTC.

This clone showed up just a few times. V usage is TRBV2 and J usage is TRBJ1-5; D might be TRBD1 (5 bases). The CDR3 spans 20 residues. From germline, CDR1 is SNHLY and CDR2 FYNNEI. V lost 8 bases and J lost 0, with 29 bases in between. The CDR3 is CASRLGVEEGGRYSNQPQHF. The CDR3 DNA reads TGTGCCAGCCGTCTGGGGGTTGAGGAGGGCGGGAGGTATAGCAATCAGCCCCAGCATTTT.

The rearrangement uses TRBV28 and TRBJ2-7, with D uncertain. This CDR3 spans 17 amino acids. Germline assignment: CDR1 MDHEN and CDR2 SYDVKM. Trimming stripped 6 bases from V and 1 base from J, with 22 bases between. CDR3 region: CASRHPMTSKGSYEQYF. CDR3 nucleotide sequence: TGTGCCAGCAGGCACCCGATGACGAGCAAGGGATCCTACGAGCAGTACTTC.

The CDR3 region is CASSQGSRTYEQYF. The CDR3, as DNA: TGTGCCAGCAGCCAGGGGTCCCGCACCTACGAGCAGTACTTC. J is TRBJ2-5 and V is TRBV7-8, with a possible D match to TRBD1 (6 bases). TRBJ2-7 matches the DNA end more closely, so the J call is doubtful. The length of the CDR3 is 14 residues. The germline V gene has CDR1 SGHVS and CDR2 FQNEAQ.

J is TRBJ1-1 and V is TRBV6-5, with TRBD1 as a possible D gene (5 bases). The CDR3 is 14 residues long. Germline CDR1 is MNHEY and CDR2 is SVGAGI. V gave up 4 bases and J gave up 1 base, with 10 bases separating them. The CDR3 here is CASSLGLENTEAFF. DNA for the CDR3: TGTGCCAGCAGTTTGGGACTGGAGAACACTGAAGCTTTCTTT.

This clone was found once. The genes are TRBV6-5 and TRBJ1-1; a weak D match, TRBD1 (5 bases). Trimming stripped 5 bases from V and 4 bases from J, with 14 bases between. Per germline, CDR1 MNHEY and CDR2 SVGAGI. The CDR3 has 14 amino acids. CDR3 nucleotide sequence: TGTGCCAGCAGTAACGGGGCTTTGGGCACTGAAGCTTTCTTT. It yields the protein CASSNGALGTEAFF.

This clone was counted once. The rearrangement links TRBV7-9 to TRBJ2-5; D possibly matches TRBD1 or TRBD2 (5 bases each). Germline values: CDR1 SEHNR, CDR2 FQNEAQ (reference sequence). The CDR3 totals 15 residues. Deletions cut 4 bases from V and 0 bases from J, with 12 bases between. The DNA for the CDR3 is TGTGCCAGCAGCTACCGGGGCGGACACCAAGAGACCCAGTACTTC. Its translation: CASSYRGGHQETQYF.

This clone occurred a few times. The gene calls are TRBV5-4 and TRBJ2-5; the D gene is possibly TRBD2 (5 bases). The CDR3 contains 15 residues. V shed 4 bases and J shed 5 bases, with 18 bases lying between them. CDR1 is SGHNT, CDR2 YYREEE, per germline (reference sequence). The CDR3 spells CASSLSTTPGETQYF. Here the CDR3 DNA reads TGTGCCAGCAGCCTCTCCACAACCCCGGGGGAGACCCAGTACTTC.

A few counts support this clone. V gene TRBV5-6 combines with J gene TRBJ2-7; 10 bases are shared with TRBD2. Trimming at V came to 6 bases and at J to 0 bases, leaving 6 bases not matched to a gene. CDR1 and CDR2 (germline): SGHDT, YYEEEE. CDR3 length: 15 amino acids. The CDR3 protein is CASTPSGGSSYEQYF. For the CDR3, the DNA is TGTGCCAGCACCCCTAGCGGGGGAAGCTCCTACGAGCAGTACTTC.

In regard to this clone: One end of the junction does not line up with germline, which may come from a read error. The same CDR3 also results from other DNA sequences found in this sample. The chain carries TRBV9 and TRBJ1-5, with a tentative D call TRBD1 (6 bases). This CDR3 is 15 amino acids long. Germline loops: CDR1 SGDLS, CDR2 YYNGEE. Written as DNA, the CDR3 is TGTGCCAGCAGTGTAGGGTCGGGGGGCGGTCAGCCCCAGCATTTT. It translates to CASSVGSGGGQPQHF.

The genes are TRBV5-8 and TRBJ2-7; 13 bases align to TRBD2. This CDR3 is built from 15 residues. Germline lookup yields CDR1 SGHTS and CDR2 YDEGEE. V was clipped by 4 bases and J by 3 bases; unmatched bases: 4. The CDR3 DNA sequence: TGTGCCAGCAGCCCCTGGACTAGCGGGGGCTACGAGCAGTACTTC. It specifies CASSPWTSGGYEQYF.

In regard to this clone: In the same sample, other DNA sequences code for this CDR3. The chain is built from TRBV28 and TRBJ2-7, with D unclear. CDR3 size: 11 residues. The ends were cut back, 5 bases at V and 3 bases at J, with 5 bases in the middle. The germline V gene encodes CDR1 MDHEN and CDR2 SYDVKM. The CDR3 coding sequence is TGTGCCAGCAGTCTCCGCTACGAGCAGTACTTC. It is translated as CASSLRYEQYF.

This clone was recorded only once. The chain combines TRBV6-1 with TRBJ1-5, with TRBD1 matching over 9 bases. The CDR3 extends over 15 amino acids. Trimming removed 3 bases from V and 6 bases from J; junction bases left unmatched: 6. Germline V gene lookup returns CDR1 MNHNS and CDR2 SASEGT. The CDR3 DNA reads as TGTGCCAGCAGTGATTCACAGGGGGCGAGTCAGCCCCAGCATTTT. It translates to CASSDSQGASQPQHF.

This rearrangement joins TRBV2 to TRBJ2-1, with a possible D match to TRBD1 (5 bases). This CDR3 comprises 11 residues. Germline V gives CDR1 SNHLY, CDR2 FYNNEI. The V and J ends lost 7 bases and 9 bases respectively, with 10 bases between them. Here the CDR3 DNA reads TGTGCCAGCAATGGGGCGAGTGAGCAGTTCTTC. This sequence encodes CASNGASEQFF. Full variable domain (rest looked up from reference TRBV2 and TRBJ2-1): EPEVTQTPSHQVTQMGQEVILRCVPISNHLYFYWYRQILGQKVEFLVSFYNNEISEKSEIFDDQFSVERPDGSNFTLKIRSTKLEDSAMYFCASNGASEQFFGPGTRLTVL.

The J gene is TRBJ1-1, the V gene TRBV10-3; D is unclear. V lost 0 bases, J lost 10 bases, and 12 bases lay in between. This CDR3 has 13 residues. Germline V CDR1 and CDR2: ENHRY, SYGVKD. The CDR3 spells CAISESTDSRAFF. The CDR3 DNA reads as TGTGCCATCAGTGAGTCGACGGATAGCCGAGCTTTCTTT.

The chain has TRBV18 and TRBJ2-7; D is uncertain. V gave up 0 bases and J gave up 3 bases, with 12 bases separating them. Per germline, CDR1 KGHSH and CDR2 LQKENI. This CDR3 is built from 15 residues. The DNA of the CDR3 is TGTGCCAGCTCACCACCGTCAAAAGAGGACTACGAGCAGTACTTC. Amino acids: CASSPPSKEDYEQYF.

This chain joins TRBV5-1 and TRBJ1-5; 7 bases align to TRBD1. After removal of 4 bases from V and 3 bases from J, the junction contained 7 bases not matched to a gene. This CDR3 is built from 15 residues. CDR1 is SGHRS, CDR2 YFSETQ, per germline. The CDR3 loop reads CASSPLGQNNQPQHF. CDR3 bases: TGCGCCAGCAGCCCATTGGGACAGAACAATCAGCCCCAGCATTTT.

The V call is TRBV28, the J call TRBJ1-5, with D tentatively TRBD1 (5 bases). V lost 5 bases and J lost 7, with 27 bases in between. This CDR3 is built from 18 residues. Germline assignment: CDR1 MDHEN and CDR2 SYDVKM. The CDR3 coding sequence is TGTGCCAGCAGTCCCGGGTGGGGGGGTACCAACCGGGGGCAGCCCCAGCATTTT. It specifies CASSPGWGGTNRGQPQHF.

The chain uses TRBV19 and TRBJ2-3; maybe TRBD2 (5 bases). The V end lost 0 bases, the J end lost 6 bases, and 13 bases lay between the germline ends. Germline CDR1 LNHDA, CDR2 SQIVND (reference sequence). The CDR3 is 15 amino acids. CDR3: CASSIDGLPQDTQYF. The CDR3 nucleotides read TGTGCCAGTAGTATAGATGGACTTCCTCAGGATACGCAGTATTTT.

This clone was counted a single time. The chain employs TRBV7-9 and TRBJ2-7; possible D gene TRBD1, 6 bases. In germline, CDR1 is SEHNR, CDR2 FQNEAQ (reference sequence). The CDR3 covers 14 residues. V was pared by 4 bases and J by 2 bases, with 12 bases between. The CDR3 is CASSYDRPPYEQYF. The CDR3 nucleotides are TGTGCCAGCAGCTACGACAGGCCACCCTACGAGCAGTACTTC.

This clone was picked up one time. The V and J genes are TRBV28 and TRBJ1-5; possibly TRBD1 for D (5 bases). The germline V and J ends were trimmed by 8 bases and 2 bases, with 10 bases remaining between them. Germline V lookup: CDR1 MDHEN, CDR2 SYDVKM. The CDR3 loop spans 13 amino acids. The CDR3 region has the DNA TGTGCCAGCGGGACGGGGGGCAATCAGCCCCAGCATTTT. Translation gives CASGTGGNQPQHF.